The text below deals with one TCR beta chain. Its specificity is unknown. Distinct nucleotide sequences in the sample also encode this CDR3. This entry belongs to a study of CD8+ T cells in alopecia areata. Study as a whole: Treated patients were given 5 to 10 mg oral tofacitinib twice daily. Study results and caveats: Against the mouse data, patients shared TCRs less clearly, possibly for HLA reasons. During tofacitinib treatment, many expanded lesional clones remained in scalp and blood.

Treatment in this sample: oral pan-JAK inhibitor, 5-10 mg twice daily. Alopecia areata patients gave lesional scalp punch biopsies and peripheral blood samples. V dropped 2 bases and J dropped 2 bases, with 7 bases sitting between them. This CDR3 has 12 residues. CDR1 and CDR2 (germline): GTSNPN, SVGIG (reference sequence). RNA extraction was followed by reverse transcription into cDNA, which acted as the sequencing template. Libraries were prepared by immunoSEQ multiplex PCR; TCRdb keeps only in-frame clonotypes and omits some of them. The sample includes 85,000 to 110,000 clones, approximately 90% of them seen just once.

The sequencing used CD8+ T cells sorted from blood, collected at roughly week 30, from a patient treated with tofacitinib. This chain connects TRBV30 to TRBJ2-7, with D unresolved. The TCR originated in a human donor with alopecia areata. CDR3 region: CAWSPRTYEQYF. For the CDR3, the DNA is TGTGCCTGGAGTCCCCGTACCTACGAGCAGTACTTC.